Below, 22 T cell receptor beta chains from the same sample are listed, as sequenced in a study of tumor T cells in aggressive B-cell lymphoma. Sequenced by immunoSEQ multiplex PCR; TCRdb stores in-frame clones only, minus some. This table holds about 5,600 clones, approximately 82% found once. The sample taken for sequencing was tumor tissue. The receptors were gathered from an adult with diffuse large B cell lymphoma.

CDR3 sequence: CASVDRVLYEQYF. The CDR3 DNA reads TGTGCCAGCGTCGACAGGGTGCTCTACGAGCAGTACTTC. This rearrangement joins TRBV28 to TRBJ2-7; 7 bases match TRBD1. The CDR3 covers 13 residues. The junction had 7 bases not matched to a gene; V was cut back by 8 bases and J by 3 bases. CDR1 MDHEN and CDR2 SYDVKM come from the germline V gene.

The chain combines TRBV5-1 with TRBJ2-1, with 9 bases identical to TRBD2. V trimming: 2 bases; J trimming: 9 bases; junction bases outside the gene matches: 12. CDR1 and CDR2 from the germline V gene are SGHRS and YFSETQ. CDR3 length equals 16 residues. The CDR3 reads CASSFFSVLAGTEQFF. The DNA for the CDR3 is TGCGCCAGCAGCTTTTTTTCTGTGCTAGCGGGAACTGAGCAGTTCTTC.

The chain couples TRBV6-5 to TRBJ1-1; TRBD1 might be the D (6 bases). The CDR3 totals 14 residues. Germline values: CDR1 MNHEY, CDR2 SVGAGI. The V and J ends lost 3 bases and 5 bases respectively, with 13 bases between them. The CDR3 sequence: CASSYTGGRTEAFF. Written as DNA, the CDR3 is TGTGCCAGCAGTTATACGGGGGGCAGAACTGAAGCTTTCTTT.

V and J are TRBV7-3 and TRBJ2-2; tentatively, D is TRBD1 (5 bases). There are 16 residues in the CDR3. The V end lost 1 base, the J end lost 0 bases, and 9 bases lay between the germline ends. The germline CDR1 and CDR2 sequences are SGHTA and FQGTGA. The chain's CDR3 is CASSLSAGSNTGELFF. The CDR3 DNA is TGTGCCAGCAGCTTAAGCGCAGGGTCGAACACCGGGGAGCTGTTTTTT.

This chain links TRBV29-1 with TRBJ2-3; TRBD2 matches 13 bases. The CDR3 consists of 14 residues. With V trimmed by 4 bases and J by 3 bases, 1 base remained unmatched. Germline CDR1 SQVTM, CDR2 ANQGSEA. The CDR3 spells CSVGTSGRTDTQYF. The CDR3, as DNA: TGCAGCGTTGGGACTAGCGGGAGAACAGATACGCAGTATTTT.

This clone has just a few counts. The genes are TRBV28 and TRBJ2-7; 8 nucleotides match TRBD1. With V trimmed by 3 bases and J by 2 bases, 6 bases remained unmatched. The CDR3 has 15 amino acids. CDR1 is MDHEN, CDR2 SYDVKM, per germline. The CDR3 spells CASSFTGTGTYEQYF. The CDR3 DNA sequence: TGTGCCAGCAGTTTCACAGGGACAGGCACCTACGAGCAGTACTTC.

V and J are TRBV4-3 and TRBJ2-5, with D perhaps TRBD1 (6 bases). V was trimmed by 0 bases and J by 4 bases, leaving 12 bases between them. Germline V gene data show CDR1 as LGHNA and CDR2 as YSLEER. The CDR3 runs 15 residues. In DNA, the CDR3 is TGCGCCAGCAGCCAAGACCCGGGACAAGGAGAGACCCAGTACTTC. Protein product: CASSQDPGQGETQYF.

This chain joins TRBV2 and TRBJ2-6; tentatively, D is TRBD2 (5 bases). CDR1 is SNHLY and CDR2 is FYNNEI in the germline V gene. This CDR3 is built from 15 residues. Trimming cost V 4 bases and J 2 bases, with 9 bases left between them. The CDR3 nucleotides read TGTGCCAGCAGTGCGGAGGAGCCTGGGGCCAACGTCCTGACTTTC. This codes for CASSAEEPGANVLTF.

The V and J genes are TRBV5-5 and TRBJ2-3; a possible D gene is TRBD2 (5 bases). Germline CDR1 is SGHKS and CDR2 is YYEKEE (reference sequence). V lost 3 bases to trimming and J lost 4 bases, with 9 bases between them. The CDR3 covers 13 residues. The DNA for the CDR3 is TGTGCCAGCAGCTCGTGGGGAGCAGATACGCAGTATTTT. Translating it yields CASSSWGADTQYF.

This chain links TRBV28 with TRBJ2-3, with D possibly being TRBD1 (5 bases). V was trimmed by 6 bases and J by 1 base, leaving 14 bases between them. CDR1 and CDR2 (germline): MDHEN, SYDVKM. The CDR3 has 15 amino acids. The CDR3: CASSPQELRTDTQYF. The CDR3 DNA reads TGTGCCAGCAGCCCACAGGAGCTGCGCACAGATACGCAGTATTTT.

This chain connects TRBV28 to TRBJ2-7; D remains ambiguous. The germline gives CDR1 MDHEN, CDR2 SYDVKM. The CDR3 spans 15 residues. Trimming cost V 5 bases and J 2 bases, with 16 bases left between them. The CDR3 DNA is TGTGCCAGCAGTCCTCTAGATATGCCAACCTACGAGCAGTACTTC. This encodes CASSPLDMPTYEQYF.

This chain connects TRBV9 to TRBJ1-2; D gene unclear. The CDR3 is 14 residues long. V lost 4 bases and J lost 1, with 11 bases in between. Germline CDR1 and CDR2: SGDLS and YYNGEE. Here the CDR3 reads CASSPEAHNYGYTF. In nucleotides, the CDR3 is TGTGCCAGCAGCCCAGAGGCACATAACTATGGCTACACCTTC.

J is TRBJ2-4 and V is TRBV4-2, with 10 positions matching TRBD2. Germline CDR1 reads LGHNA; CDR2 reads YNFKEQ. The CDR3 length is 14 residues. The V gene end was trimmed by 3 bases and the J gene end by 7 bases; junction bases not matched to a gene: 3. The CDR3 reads CASSQEAGGNIQYF. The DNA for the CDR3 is TGTGCCAGCAGCCAGGAAGCGGGAGGGAACATTCAGTACTTC.

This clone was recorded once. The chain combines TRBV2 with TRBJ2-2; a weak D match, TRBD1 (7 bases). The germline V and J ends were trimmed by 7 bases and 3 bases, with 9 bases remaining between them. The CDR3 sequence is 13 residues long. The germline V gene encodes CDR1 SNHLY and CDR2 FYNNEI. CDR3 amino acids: CASTGGYTGELFF. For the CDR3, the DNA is TGTGCCAGCACAGGGGGGTACACCGGGGAGCTGTTTTTT.

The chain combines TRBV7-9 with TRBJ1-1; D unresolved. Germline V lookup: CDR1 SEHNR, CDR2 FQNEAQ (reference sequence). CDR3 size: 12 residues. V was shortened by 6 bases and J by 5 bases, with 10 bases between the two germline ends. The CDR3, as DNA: TGTGCCAGCAGGGAGGGATGGACTGAAGCTTTCTTT. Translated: CASREGWTEAFF.

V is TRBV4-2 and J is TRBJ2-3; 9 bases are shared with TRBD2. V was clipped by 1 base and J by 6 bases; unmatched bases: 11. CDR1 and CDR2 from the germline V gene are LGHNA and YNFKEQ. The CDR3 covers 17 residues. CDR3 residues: CASSQGETTSGRDTQYF. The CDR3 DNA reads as TGTGCCAGCAGCCAAGGCGAAACGACTAGCGGACGGGATACGCAGTATTTT.

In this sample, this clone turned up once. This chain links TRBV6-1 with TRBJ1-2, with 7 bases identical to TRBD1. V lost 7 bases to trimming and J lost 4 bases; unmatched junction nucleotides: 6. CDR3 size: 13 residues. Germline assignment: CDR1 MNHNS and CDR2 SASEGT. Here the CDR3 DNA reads TGTGCCAGCACCCTTGGGACAGCCTATGGCTACACCTTC. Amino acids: CASTLGTAYGYTF.

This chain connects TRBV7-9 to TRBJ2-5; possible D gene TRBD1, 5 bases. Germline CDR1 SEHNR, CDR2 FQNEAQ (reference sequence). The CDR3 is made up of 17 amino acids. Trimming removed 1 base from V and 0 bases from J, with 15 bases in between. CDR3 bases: TGTGCCAGCAGCTTAGATCCAGGGTCCCTGTACCAAGAGACCCAGTACTTC. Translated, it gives CASSLDPGSLYQETQYF. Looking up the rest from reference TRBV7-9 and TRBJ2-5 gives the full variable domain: DTGVSQNPRHKITKRGQNVTFRCDPISEHNRLYWYRQTLGQGPEFLTYFQNEAQLEKSRLLSDRFSAERPKGSFSTLEIQRTEQGDSAMYLCASSLDPGSLYQETQYFGPGTRLLVL.

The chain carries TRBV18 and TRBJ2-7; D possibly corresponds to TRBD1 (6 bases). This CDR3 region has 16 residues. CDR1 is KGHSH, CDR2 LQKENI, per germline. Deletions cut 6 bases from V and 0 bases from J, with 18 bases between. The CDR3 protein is CASSLGAGVNSYEQYF. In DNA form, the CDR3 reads TGTGCCAGCTCTCTAGGGGCAGGGGTCAACTCCTACGAGCAGTACTTC.

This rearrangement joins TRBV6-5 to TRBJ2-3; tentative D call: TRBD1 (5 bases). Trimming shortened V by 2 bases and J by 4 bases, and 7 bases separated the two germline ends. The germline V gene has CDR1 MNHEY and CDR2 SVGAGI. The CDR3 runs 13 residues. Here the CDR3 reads CASSYRGADTQYF. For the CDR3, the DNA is TGTGCCAGCAGTTACAGGGGCGCAGATACGCAGTATTTT.

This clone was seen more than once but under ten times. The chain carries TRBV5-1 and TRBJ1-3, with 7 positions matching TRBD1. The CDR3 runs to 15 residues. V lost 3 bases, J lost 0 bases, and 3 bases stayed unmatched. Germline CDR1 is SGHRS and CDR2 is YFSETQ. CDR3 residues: CASSWDSSSGNTIYF. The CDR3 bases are TGCGCCAGCAGCTGGGACAGCAGCTCTGGAAACACCATATATTTT. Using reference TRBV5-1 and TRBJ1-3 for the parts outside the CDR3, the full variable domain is KAGVTQTPRYLIKTRGQQVTLSCSPISGHRSVSWYQQTPGQGLQFLFEYFSETQRNKGNFPGRFSGRQFSNSRSEMNVSTLELGDSALYLCASSWDSSSGNTIYFGEGSWLTVV.

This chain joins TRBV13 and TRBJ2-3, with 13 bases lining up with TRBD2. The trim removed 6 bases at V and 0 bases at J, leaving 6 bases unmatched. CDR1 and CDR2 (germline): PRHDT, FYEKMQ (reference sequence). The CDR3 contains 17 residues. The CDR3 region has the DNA TGTGCCAGCAGGCGGACTAGCGGGGGAGTTAGCACAGATACGCAGTATTTT. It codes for CASRRTSGGVSTDTQYF.